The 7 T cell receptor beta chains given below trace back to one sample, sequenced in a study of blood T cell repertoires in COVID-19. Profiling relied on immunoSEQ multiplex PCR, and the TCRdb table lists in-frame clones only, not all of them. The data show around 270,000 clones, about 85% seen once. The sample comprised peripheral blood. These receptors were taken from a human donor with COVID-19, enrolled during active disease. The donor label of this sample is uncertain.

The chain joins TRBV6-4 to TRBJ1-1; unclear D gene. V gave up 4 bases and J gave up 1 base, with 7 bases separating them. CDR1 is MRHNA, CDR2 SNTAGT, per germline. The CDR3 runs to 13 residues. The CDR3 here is CASSVEENTEAFF. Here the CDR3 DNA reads TGTGCCAGCAGTGTCGAGGAGAACACTGAAGCTTTCTTT.

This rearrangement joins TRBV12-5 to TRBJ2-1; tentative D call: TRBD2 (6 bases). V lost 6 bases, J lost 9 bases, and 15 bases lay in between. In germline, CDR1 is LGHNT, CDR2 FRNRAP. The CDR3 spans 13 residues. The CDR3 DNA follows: TGTGCTAGTGGGCGGCCCCTTAGCGGTGAGCAGTTCTTC. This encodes CASGRPLSGEQFF.

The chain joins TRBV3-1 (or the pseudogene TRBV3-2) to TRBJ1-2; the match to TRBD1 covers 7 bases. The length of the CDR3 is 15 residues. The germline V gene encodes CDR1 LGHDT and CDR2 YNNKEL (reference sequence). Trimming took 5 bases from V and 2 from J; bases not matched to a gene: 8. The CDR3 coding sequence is TGTGCCAGCAGCGCGGCAGGGGGAGAGAACTATGGCTACACCTTC. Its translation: CASSAAGGENYGYTF.

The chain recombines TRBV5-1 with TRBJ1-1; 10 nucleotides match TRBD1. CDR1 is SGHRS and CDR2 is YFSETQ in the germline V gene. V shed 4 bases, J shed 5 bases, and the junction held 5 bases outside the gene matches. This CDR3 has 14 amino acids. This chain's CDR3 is CASSQTGGRTEAFF. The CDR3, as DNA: TGCGCCAGCAGCCAGACAGGGGGCCGGACTGAAGCTTTCTTT.

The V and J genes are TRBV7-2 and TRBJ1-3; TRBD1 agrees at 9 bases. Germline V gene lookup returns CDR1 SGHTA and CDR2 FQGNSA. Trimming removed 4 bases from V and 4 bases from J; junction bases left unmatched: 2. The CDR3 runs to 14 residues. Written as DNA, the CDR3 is TGTGCCAGCAGCTCGGGACAGGGAGGAAACACCATATATTTT. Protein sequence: CASSSGQGGNTIYF.

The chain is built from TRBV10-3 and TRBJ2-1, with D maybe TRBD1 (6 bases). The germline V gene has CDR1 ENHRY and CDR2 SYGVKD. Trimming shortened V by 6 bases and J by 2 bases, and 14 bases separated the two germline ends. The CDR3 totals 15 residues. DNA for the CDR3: TGTGCCATCAGCTCGGGGACAAGCACCTACAATGAGCAGTTCTTC. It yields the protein CAISSGTSTYNEQFF.

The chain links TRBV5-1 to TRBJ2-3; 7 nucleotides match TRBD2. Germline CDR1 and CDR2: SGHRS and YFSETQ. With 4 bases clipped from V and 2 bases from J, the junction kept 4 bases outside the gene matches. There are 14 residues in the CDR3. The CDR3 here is CASSGGEVTDTQYF. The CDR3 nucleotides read TGCGCCAGCAGCGGGGGGGAGGTCACAGATACGCAGTATTTT.